This entry is about one TCR beta chain. Its antigen remains unidentified. No base quality information exists; no much larger clone differs at one position. PBMCs were isolated by Ficoll-Paque density gradient centrifugation. The record originates from a study of T-cell memory formation after mild COVID-19 (dated by TCRdb to about 2021). General notes on the study: TCR sequence clusters from the two donors were largely donor specific. Longitudinal TCRalpha and TCRbeta repertoire sequencing tracked T-cell clones expanding and contracting after mild COVID-19 in a couple of donors. Two young, previously healthy adult volunteers, one female and one male, were included in the cohort.

The germline ends are 18 bases apart after V is trimmed by 1 base and J by 0 bases. CDR1 and CDR2 are drawn from the germline V gene (reference sequence): DFQATT, SNEGSKA. The CDR3 covers 17 residues, taking in both the cysteine and the phenylalanine. Left in the record is the CDR3 DNA by itself, 51 bases read in frame from the first base. The sample was run on an Illumina NovaSeq 6000. Using 5'RACE with constant-segment primers, TCRalpha and TCRbeta cDNA libraries were constructed, with sample barcodes and unique molecular identifiers added in the process. Trizol reagent was used to extract RNA from every sample. Libraries were amplified in two PCR steps, with a second sample barcode and Illumina TruSeq adapters added in the second step. Sequencing of the libraries was done on an Illumina NovaSeq, producing 2 x 150 bp paired-end reads. In the source study's methods: Demultiplexing of reads and collapsing into UMI-guided consensus sequences were performed with migec v1.2.7. With mixcr v2.1.11, UMI consensuses were aligned to TRA and TRB V and J templates and assembled into clonotypes. A clonotype was counted as expanded or contracted only when both edgeR and NoisET called the clonotype significant, with the noise models trained on biological replicates. For edgeR calls, the thresholds were a false discovery rate-adjusted p below 0.01 and a log2 fold-change of 1. PCA with hierarchical clustering of max-normalized trajectories of the 1000 most abundant clonotypes was used as exploratory dynamics analysis. Each responding clone was given a CD4 or CD8 phenotype based on the CD4+ and CD8+ repertoires, which had been sequenced separately. TCRdb cleaned the public reads at Q25 with fastp, built clones with MiXCR and kept in-frame beta chains. All rows with the same CDR3 protein become a single entry with the most common DNA and genes. TCRdb, not the authors, supplied the V and J calls. In all, the sample holds about 450,000 distinct CDR3 sequences, and roughly a quarter of those were seen once. Together, the top ten hold approximately 14% of the sample.

On the study overall, not on this receptor specifically: Only a couple of mild cases were covered by the study, and larger cohorts that include severe cases with pre-infection samples were considered necessary. Contracting CD4+ clones were found mainly in CM and EM memory subsets, while CD8+ clones were enriched in EMRA. The second-wave clones that peaked on day 37 were not confirmed to be SARS-CoV-2 specific. Balanced CD4/CD8 phenotypes were observed for clones contracting from day 15 to 85, whereas a bias towards CD4+ was observed for a second wave of clones expanding from day 15 to 37. Some responding clones were detected in pre-infection memory, which suggested that pre-existing cross-reactive memory T cells had joined the SARS-CoV-2 response.

The sample consisted of PBMCs or a T cell subset sorted from them (not recorded which). The chain couples TRBV20-1 to TRBJ1-1; the D gene is possibly TRBD1, with 6 bases matching. This TCR was recovered from an adult woman who had mild COVID-19 (a few samples of this study predate the infection). The sample titles of this study are shuffled in the database, so cell type and time point are left out; the donor was told from shared clones. CDR3 sequence: CSARGGAGEDMNTEAFF. The DNA sequence is as follows: TGCAGTGCTAGAGGTGGGGCAGGGGAAGACATGAACACTGAAGCTTTCTTT.